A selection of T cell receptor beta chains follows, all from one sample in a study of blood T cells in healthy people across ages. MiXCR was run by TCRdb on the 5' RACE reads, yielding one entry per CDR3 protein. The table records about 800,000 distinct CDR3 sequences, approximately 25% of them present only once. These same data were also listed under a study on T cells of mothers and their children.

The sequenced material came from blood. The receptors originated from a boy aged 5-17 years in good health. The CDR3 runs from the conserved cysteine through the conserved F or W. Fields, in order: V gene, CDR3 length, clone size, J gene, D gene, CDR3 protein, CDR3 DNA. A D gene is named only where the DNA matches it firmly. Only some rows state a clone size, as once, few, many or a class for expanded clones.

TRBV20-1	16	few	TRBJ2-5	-	CSARDNTAPYLETQYF	TGCAGTGCTAGAGATAACACGGCCCCCTACTTGGAGACCCAGTACTTC
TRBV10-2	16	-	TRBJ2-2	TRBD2	CASSTSGTLNTGELFF	TGCGCCAGCAGTACTAGCGGAACCCTGAACACCGGGGAGCTGTTTTTT
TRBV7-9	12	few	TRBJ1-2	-	CSVGGYVYGYTF	TGTTCCGTCGGAGGGTATGTCTATGGCTACACCTTC
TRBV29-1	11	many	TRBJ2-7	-	CSVDLGYEQYF	TGCAGCGTTGATCTTGGCTACGAGCAGTACTTC
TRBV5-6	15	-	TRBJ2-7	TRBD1	CASSLTGTGVHEQYF	TGTGCCAGCAGCTTAACCGGGACAGGGGTCCACGAGCAGTACTTC
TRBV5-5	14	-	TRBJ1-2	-	CASSLDRINYGYTF	TGTGCCAGCAGCTTGGACAGGATAAACTATGGCTACACCTTC
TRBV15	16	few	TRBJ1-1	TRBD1	CATSTWTGEDYTEAFF	TGTGCCACCAGCACCTGGACAGGGGAAGATTATACTGAAGCTTTCTTT
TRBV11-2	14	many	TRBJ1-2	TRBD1	CASRPGQASYGYTF	TGTGCCAGCAGACCGGGACAGGCGTCCTATGGCTACACCTTC
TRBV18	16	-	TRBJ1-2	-	CASSPGPVTSVYGYTF	TGTGCCAGCTCACCAGGCCCCGTGACAAGTGTCTATGGCTACACCTTC
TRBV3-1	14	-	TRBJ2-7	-	CASSQVAVSYEQYF	TGTGCCAGCAGCCAAGTAGCAGTCTCCTACGAGCAGTACTTC
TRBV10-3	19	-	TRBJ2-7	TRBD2	CAISEQPQGAASGNYEQYF	TGTGCCATCAGTGAACAACCCCAAGGGGCGGCTAGCGGGAACTACGAGCAGTACTTC
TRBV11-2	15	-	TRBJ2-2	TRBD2	CASSLWGGNTGELFF	TGTGCCAGCAGCTTATGGGGGGGGAACACCGGGGAGCTGTTTTTT
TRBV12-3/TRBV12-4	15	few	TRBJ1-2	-	CASKGAGDLNYGYTF	TGTGCCAGCAAAGGAGCAGGGGACCTCAACTATGGCTACACCTTC
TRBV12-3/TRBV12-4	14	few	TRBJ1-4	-	CASSFQGMSEKLFF	TGTGCCAGCAGTTTCCAGGGGATGTCTGAAAAACTGTTTTTT
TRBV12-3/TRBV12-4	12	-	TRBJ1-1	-	CASSFAGSEAFF	TGTGCCAGCAGTTTCGCAGGGAGTGAAGCTTTCTTT
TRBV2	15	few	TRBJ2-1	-	CASNWGASGHNEQFF	TGTGCCAGCAACTGGGGGGCTAGCGGACACAATGAGCAGTTCTTC
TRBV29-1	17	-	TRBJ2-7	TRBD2	CSVESRMTSGGNYEQYF	TGCAGCGTTGAAAGCCGAATGACTAGCGGGGGCAACTACGAGCAGTACTTC
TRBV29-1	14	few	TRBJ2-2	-	CSVGEAGTAGELFF	TGCAGCGTTGGCGAGGCGGGTACAGCCGGGGAGCTGTTTTTT
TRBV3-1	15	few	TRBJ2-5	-	CASSRRGEYRETQYF	TGTGCCAGCAGCCGGAGGGGGGAATATAGAGAGACCCAGTACTTC
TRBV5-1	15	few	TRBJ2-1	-	CASSLVASRGNEQFF	TGCGCCAGCAGCTTGGTGGCTAGCCGGGGCAATGAGCAGTTCTTC
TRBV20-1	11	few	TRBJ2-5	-	CSAPGGETQYF	TGCAGTGCGCCCGGGGGAGAGACCCAGTACTTC
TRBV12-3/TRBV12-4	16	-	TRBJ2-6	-	CASGTFISSGANVLTF	TGTGCCAGCGGGACCTTCATTAGCTCTGGGGCCAACGTCCTGACTTTC
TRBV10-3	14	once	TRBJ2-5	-	CAISESGAEETQYF	TGTGCCATCAGTGAGTCGGGGGCGGAAGAGACCCAGTACTTC
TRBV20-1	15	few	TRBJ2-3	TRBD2	CSARVSGDSTDTQYF	TGCAGTGCTAGAGTTAGCGGGGACAGCACAGATACGCAGTATTTT
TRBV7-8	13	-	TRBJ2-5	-	CASSLRFQETQYF	TGTGCCAGCAGCTTACGCTTTCAAGAGACCCAGTACTTC
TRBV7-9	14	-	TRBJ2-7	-	CASSLGRDAYEQYF	TGTGCCAGCAGCTTGGGCAGAGACGCCTACGAGCAGTACTTC
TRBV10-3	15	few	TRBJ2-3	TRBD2	CAISELAGGPNTQYF	TGTGCCATCAGCGAACTAGCGGGAGGGCCGAATACGCAGTATTTT
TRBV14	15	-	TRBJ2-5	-	CASSQGGVSVETQYF	TGTGCCAGCAGCCAAGGAGGGGTCTCGGTGGAGACCCAGTACTTC
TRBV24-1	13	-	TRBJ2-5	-	CATSGSGGLTQYF	TGTGCCACCAGTGGGTCGGGTGGGTTGACCCAGTACTTC
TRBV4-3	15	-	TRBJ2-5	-	CASSQEWTALETQYF	TGCGCCAGCAGCCAAGAGTGGACAGCCTTAGAGACCCAGTACTTC
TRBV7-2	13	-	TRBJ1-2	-	CASSLDMDYGHTF	TGTGCCAGCAGCTTGGACATGGACTATGGCCACACCTTC
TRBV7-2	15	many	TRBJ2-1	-	CASSLAGVAYNEQFF	TGTGCCAGCAGCTTAGCGGGAGTCGCCTACAATGAGCAGTTCTTC
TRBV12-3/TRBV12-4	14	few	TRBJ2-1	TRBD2	CASSPPAGDYEQFF	TGTGCCAGCAGTCCCCCCGCGGGGGATTATGAGCAGTTCTTC
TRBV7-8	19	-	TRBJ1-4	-	CASSSSTTGMGLRGEKLFF	TGTGCCAGCAGCTCCTCCACAACAGGGATGGGTCTCCGAGGCGAAAAACTGTTTTTT
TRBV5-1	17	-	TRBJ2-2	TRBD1	CASSSSDRGMNTGELFF	TGCGCCAGCAGCTCCTCAGACAGGGGAATGAACACCGGGGAGCTGTTTTTT
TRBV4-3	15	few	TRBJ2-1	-	CASSQDRGFGNEQFF	TGCGCCAGCAGCCAAGATCGGGGGTTTGGGAATGAGCAGTTCTTC
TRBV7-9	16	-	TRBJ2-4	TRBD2	CASSPGGRETKNIQYF	TGTGCCAGCAGCCCCGGCGGGCGGGAGACCAAAAACATTCAGTACTTC
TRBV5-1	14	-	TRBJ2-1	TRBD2	CASSDASGGNEQFF	TGCGCCAGCAGCGACGCTAGCGGAGGCAATGAGCAGTTCTTC
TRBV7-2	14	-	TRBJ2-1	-	CASSVWALYNEQFF	TGTGCCAGCAGCGTTTGGGCGCTATACAATGAGCAGTTCTTC
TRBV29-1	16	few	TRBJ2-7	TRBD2	CSVEGLAIEGRYEQYF	TGCAGCGTTGAGGGACTAGCGATTGAGGGTCGCTACGAGCAGTACTTC